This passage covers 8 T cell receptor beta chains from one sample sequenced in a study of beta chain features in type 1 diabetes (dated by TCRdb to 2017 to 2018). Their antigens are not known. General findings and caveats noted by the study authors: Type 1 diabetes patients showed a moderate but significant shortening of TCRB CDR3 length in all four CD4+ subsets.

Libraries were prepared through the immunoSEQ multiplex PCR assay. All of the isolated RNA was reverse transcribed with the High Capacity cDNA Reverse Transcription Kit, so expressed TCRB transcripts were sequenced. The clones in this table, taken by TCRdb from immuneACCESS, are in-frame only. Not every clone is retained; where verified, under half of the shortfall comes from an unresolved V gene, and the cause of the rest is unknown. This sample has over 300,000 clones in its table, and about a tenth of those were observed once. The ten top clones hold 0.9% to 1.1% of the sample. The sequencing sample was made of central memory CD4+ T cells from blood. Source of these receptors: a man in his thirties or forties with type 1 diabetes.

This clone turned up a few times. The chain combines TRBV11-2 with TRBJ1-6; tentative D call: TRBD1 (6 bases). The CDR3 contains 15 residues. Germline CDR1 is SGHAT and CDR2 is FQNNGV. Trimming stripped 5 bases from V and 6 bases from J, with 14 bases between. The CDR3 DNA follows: TGTGCCAGCAGCGCCACCGGGACACCTAATTCACCCCTCCACTTT. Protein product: CASSATGTPNSPLHF.

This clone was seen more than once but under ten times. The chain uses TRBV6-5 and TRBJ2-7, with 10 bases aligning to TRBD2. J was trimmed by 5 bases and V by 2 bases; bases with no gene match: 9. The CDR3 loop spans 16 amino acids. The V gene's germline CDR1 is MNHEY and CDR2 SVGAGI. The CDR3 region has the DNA TGTGCCAGCAGTTACCTCACTAGCGGGGCTCCCAACGAGCAGTACTTC. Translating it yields CASSYLTSGAPNEQYF.

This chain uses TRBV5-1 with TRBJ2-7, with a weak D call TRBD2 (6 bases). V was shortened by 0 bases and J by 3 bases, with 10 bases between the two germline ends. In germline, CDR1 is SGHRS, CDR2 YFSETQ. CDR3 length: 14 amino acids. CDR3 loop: CASSLAGGNYEQYF. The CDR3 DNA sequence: TGCGCCAGCAGCTTGGCCGGAGGGAACTACGAGCAGTACTTC.

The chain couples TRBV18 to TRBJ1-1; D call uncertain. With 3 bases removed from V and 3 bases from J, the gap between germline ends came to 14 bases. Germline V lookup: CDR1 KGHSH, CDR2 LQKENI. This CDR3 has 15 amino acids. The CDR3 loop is CASSPLRAHDTEAFF. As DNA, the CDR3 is TGTGCCAGCTCACCCTTGAGGGCCCATGACACTGAAGCTTTCTTT. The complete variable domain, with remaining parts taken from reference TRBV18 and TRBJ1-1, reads NAGVMQNPRHLVRRRGQEARLRCSPMKGHSHVYWYRQLPEEGLKFMVYLQKENIIDESGMPKERFSAEFPKEGPSILRIQQVVRGDSAAYFCASSPLRAHDTEAFFGQGTRLTVV.

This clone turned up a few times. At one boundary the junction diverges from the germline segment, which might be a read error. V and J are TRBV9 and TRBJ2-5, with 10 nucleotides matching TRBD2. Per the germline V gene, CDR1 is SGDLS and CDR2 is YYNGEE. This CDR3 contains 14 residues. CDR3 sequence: CASRASGGQGTQYF. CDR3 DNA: TGTGCCAGCAGGGCTAGCGGGGGCCAAGGGACCCAGTACTTC.

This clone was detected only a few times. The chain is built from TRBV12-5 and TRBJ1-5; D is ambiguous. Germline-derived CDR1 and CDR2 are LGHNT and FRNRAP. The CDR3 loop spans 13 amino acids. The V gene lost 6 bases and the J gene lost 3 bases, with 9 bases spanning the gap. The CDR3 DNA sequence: TGTGCTAGTGGCCGGGATCCCAATCAGCCCCAGCATTTT. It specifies CASGRDPNQPQHF. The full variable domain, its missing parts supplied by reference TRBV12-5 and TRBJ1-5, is DARVTQTPRHKVTEMGQEVTMRCQPILGHNTVFWYRQTMMQGLELLAYFRNRAPLDDSGMPKDRFSAEMPDATLATLKIQPSEPRDSAVYFCASGRDPNQPQHFGDGTRLSIL.

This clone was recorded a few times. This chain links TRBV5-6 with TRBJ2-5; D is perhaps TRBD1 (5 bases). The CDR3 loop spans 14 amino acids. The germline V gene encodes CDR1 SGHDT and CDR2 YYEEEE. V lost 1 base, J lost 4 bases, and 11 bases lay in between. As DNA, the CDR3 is TGTGCCAGCAGCTTGCGTTCAGGGCGAGAGACCCAGTACTTC. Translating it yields CASSLRSGRETQYF.

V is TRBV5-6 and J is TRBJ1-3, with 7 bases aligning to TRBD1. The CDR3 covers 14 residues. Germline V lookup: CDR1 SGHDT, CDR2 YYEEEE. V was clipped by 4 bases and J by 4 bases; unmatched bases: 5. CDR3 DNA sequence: TGTGCCAGCAGCGCGGGACAGACCGGAAACACCATATATTTT. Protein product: CASSAGQTGNTIYF. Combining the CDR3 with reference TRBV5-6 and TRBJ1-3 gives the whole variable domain DAGVTQSPTHLIKTRGQQVTLRCSPKSGHDTVSWYQQALGQGPQFIFQYYEEEERQRGNFPDRFSGHQFPNYSSELNVNALLLGDSALYLCASSAGQTGNTIYFGEGSWLTVV.